The clone carrying this T cell receptor beta chain was observed a few times. Its antigen is unknown. This entry comes from a study of lymphopenia after photon versus proton radiotherapy. Overall study findings and caveats: Authors raise, but do not show, better survival with proton therapy. Under photons, naive T cells and diversity fell while effector/memory populations rose.

Repertoires were generated with immunoSEQ multiplex PCR, while TCRdb's copy carries only in-frame clones and drops some. The sample contains some 41,000 clones, roughly 84% of which appear only once. V lost 10 bases, J lost 0 bases, and 12 bases lay in between. There are 14 residues in the CDR3. From germline, CDR1 is MNHEY and CDR2 SMNVEV (reference sequence). The specimen was peripheral blood, collected from a patient treated with proton-based radiotherapy. This sequence was found in a woman between 65 and 79 years old with pancreatic cancer. Some clones in this sample may be carry-over from other donors' samples. The chain links TRBV27 to TRBJ2-2; perhaps TRBD1 as D (5 bases). CDR3 nucleotide sequence: TGTGCCACTACACAGGCGTCGAACACCGGGGAGCTGTTTTTT. Its protein is CATTQASNTGELFF.